This T cell receptor beta chain was recovered during a study of blood T cell repertoires in COVID-19. Overall study: The origin of the acute and convalescent COVID-19 samples was the United States, Italy and Spain. T cells, B-cell-depleted T cells, or PBMCs supplied cDNA or gDNA.

Authors' processing steps: Nucleated cell number was recorded as an estimate derived from reference gene primer amplification. The method was immunoSEQ multiplex PCR; TCRdb's version includes in-frame clones alone and lacks a portion of them. That table is the source of V, J and clone size, and D and trimming were worked out from the DNA. The sample lists 150,000 to 200,000 clones; around 86% were seen once. The germline gives CDR1 LGHDT, CDR2 YNNKEL (reference sequence). V was cut by 4 bases and J by 7 bases, with 8 bases left in between. There are 13 residues in the CDR3. The clonotype originates from a man aged 50-59 years with active or convalescent COVID-19. The chain recombines TRBV3-1 (or the pseudogene TRBV3-2) with TRBJ1-6; D may be TRBD1 (5 bases). Sequenced sample: peripheral blood. The DNA for the CDR3 is TGTGCCAGCAGCCTTAGGGGAAATTCACCCCTCCACTTT. This sequence encodes CASSLRGNSPLHF.